This is a list of T cell receptor beta chains from one sample in a study of Ad26.COV2.S vaccination and SARS-CoV-2 variants. Libraries were prepared by immunoSEQ multiplex PCR; TCRdb keeps only in-frame clonotypes and omits some of them. Of almost 400,000 clones in the sample, about nine tenths were seen once. The sequencing here drew on peripheral blood, taken in a trial of Ad26.COV2.S vaccine versus placebo. These receptor sequences come from a person aged 18-60 years who received the Ad26.COV2.S COVID-19 vaccine or a placebo. Each CDR3 is given with its conserved first and last residue. Each record gives: clone size, V gene, J gene, D gene, CDR3 DNA, CDR3 protein. A D gene is named only where the DNA matches it firmly. Clone size is shown for a subset of rows, as once, few, many or a class of expanded clone.

size: NA; V: TRBV28; J: TRBJ1-5; D: NA; DNA: TGTGCCAGCAGTTTCGGGGGCAGCAATCAGCCCCAGCATTTT; CDR3: CASSFGGSNQPQHF
size: NA; V: TRBV6-1; J: TRBJ1-6; D: TRBD1; DNA: TGTGCCAGCAGTGCACTGGACAGGGCTCGAAATTCACCCCTCCACTTT; CDR3: CASSALDRARNSPLHF
size: NA; V: TRBV3-1/TRBV3-2; J: TRBJ1-2; D: NA; DNA: TGTGCCAGCAGCCAAGACTCGGTGCCTAACTATGGCTACACCTTC; CDR3: CASSQDSVPNYGYTF
size: once; V: TRBV30; J: TRBJ1-4; D: NA; DNA: TGTGCCTGGATCCCCGCGGTGGGGGAGAAGGGTCTCCATGAAAAACTGTTTTTT; CDR3: CAWIPAVGEKGLHEKLFF
size: NA; V: TRBV19; J: TRBJ2-3; D: TRBD1; DNA: TGTGCCAGTAGCCTCCGGGACAGGGGCGGAGATACGCAGTATTTT; CDR3: CASSLRDRGGDTQYF
size: NA; V: TRBV11-3; J: TRBJ1-6; D: NA; DNA: TGTGCCAGCAGCTTTGGCTCAGAAAGCTCCTATAATTCACCCCTCCACTTT; CDR3: CASSFGSESSYNSPLHF
size: NA; V: TRBV30; J: TRBJ1-3; D: NA; DNA: TGTGCCTGGAGTCCACCCCGGGCGGGAAACACCATATATTTT; CDR3: CAWSPPRAGNTIYF
size: NA; V: TRBV7-3; J: TRBJ2-3; D: NA; DNA: TGTGCCAGCAGCTTAGGGGTAACAGATACGCAGTATTTT; CDR3: CASSLGVTDTQYF
size: NA; V: TRBV15; J: TRBJ1-1; D: TRBD1; DNA: TGTGCCACCAGCAGTTACAGGGGCCTCACTGAAGCTTTCTTT; CDR3: CATSSYRGLTEAFF
size: NA; V: TRBV14; J: TRBJ1-2; D: NA; DNA: TGTGCCAGCAGCCCGGACCATAACTATGGCTACACCTTC; CDR3: CASSPDHNYGYTF
size: once; V: TRBV5-6; J: TRBJ2-5; D: NA; DNA: TGTGCCAGCAGCTTGGTTTCGGAGACCCAGTACTTC; CDR3: CASSLVSETQYF
size: NA; V: TRBV11-2; J: TRBJ2-4; D: TRBD2; DNA: TGTGCCAGCAGCTTAATGTGGCGGGAGGGCCCTGACATTCAGTACTTC; CDR3: CASSLMWREGPDIQYF
size: NA; V: TRBV19; J: TRBJ2-1; D: NA; DNA: TGTGCCAGTAGTATGGGGTCCGAGCCCCCCTACAATGAGCAGTTCTTC; CDR3: CASSMGSEPPYNEQFF
size: few; V: TRBV2; J: TRBJ1-6; D: NA; DNA: TGTGCCAGCAGTGGGGGGACGCATTCACCCCTCCACTTT; CDR3: CASSGGTHSPLHF
size: NA; V: TRBV12-3/TRBV12-4; J: TRBJ1-5; D: TRBD1; DNA: TGTGCCAGCAGCTACAGGGGGAATCAGCCCCAGCATTTT; CDR3: CASSYRGNQPQHF
size: once; V: TRBV4-2; J: TRBJ1-3; D: NA; DNA: TGTGCCAGCAGCCAAGACCTGCTTGGTGGAAACACCATATATTTT; CDR3: CASSQDLLGGNTIYF
size: few; V: TRBV14; J: TRBJ1-4; D: NA; DNA: TGTGCCAGCAGCCATCGGGCCCTTCTGGCTAATGAAAAACTGTTTTTT; CDR3: CASSHRALLANEKLFF
size: NA; V: TRBV19; J: TRBJ2-7; D: TRBD2; DNA: TGTGCCAGTAGTCCACGACTAGCGGGGTTGGGGGAGCAGTACTTC; CDR3: CASSPRLAGLGEQYF
size: NA; V: TRBV6-5; J: TRBJ1-6; D: NA; DNA: TGTGCCAGCAGTTCTAGGACAGTTAATTCACCCCTCCACTTT; CDR3: CASSSRTVNSPLHF
size: NA; V: TRBV5-1; J: TRBJ2-1; D: NA; DNA: TGCGCCAGCAGGGTCCCCGACCACAATGAGCAGTTCTTC; CDR3: CASRVPDHNEQFF
size: NA; V: TRBV19; J: TRBJ2-3; D: NA; DNA: TGTGCCAGTAGTATCCCGGGAGCGACAGATACGCAGTATTTT; CDR3: CASSIPGATDTQYF
size: few; V: TRBV19; J: TRBJ1-2; D: TRBD1; DNA: TGTGCCAGTAGTGCCGACAGGGTAAAAAGCTATGGCTACACCTTC; CDR3: CASSADRVKSYGYTF
size: once; V: TRBV24-1; J: TRBJ2-5; D: TRBD2; DNA: TGTGCCACCAGTGATTTCGAGACAGGAGTGATCGCGGGAGGTACCGGAATACAAGAGACCCAGTACTTC; CDR3: CATSDFETGVIAGGTGIQETQYF
size: NA; V: TRBV28; J: TRBJ2-1; D: TRBD2; DNA: TGTGCCAGCAGATCCCGGAGGCTAGCGGGAGACGAGCAGTTCTTC; CDR3: CASRSRRLAGDEQFF
size: NA; V: TRBV30; J: TRBJ1-6; D: NA; DNA: TGTGCCTGGAGGCCAGATAATTCACCCCTCCACTTT; CDR3: CAWRPDNSPLHF
size: NA; V: TRBV9; J: TRBJ1-4; D: NA; DNA: TGTGCCAGCAGCGTAGACGGGGGCGCGGATGAAAAACTGTTTTTT; CDR3: CASSVDGGADEKLFF
size: NA; V: TRBV11-2; J: TRBJ2-5; D: NA; DNA: TGTGCCAGCAGCTTAGTAGGCAGTACGACCCAAGAGACCCAGTACTTC; CDR3: CASSLVGSTTQETQYF